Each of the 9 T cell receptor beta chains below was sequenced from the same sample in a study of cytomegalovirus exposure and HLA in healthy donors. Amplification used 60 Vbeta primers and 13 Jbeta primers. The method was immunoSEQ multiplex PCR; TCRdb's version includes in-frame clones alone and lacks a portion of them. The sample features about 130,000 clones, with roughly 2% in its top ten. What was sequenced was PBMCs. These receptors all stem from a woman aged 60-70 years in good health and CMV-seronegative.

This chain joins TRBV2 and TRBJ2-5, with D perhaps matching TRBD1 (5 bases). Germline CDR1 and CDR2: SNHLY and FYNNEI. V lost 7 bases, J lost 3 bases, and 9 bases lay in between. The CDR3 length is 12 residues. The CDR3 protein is CASTQGEETQYF. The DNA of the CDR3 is TGTGCCAGCACCCAGGGTGAAGAGACCCAGTACTTC.

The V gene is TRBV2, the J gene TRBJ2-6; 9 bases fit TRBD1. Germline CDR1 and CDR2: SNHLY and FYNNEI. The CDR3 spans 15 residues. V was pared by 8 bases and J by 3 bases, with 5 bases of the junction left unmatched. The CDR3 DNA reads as TGTGCCAGCGGCGACAGGGGGTATGGGGCCAACGTCCTGACTTTC. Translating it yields CASGDRGYGANVLTF.

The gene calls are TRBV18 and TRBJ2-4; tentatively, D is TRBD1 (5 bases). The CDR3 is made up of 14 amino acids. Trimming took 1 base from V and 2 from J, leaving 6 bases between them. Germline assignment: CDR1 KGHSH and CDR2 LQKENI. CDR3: CASSPQGTKNIQYF. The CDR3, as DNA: TGTGCCAGCTCACCACAGGGGACCAAAAACATTCAGTACTTC.

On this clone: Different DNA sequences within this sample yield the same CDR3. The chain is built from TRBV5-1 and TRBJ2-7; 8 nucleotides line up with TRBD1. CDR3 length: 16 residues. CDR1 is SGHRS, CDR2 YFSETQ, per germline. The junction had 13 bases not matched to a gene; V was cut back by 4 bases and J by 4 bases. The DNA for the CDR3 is TGCGCCAGCAGCAGGCTAGGACAGGGTGTGACTTACGAGCAGTACTTC. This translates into CASSRLGQGVTYEQYF.

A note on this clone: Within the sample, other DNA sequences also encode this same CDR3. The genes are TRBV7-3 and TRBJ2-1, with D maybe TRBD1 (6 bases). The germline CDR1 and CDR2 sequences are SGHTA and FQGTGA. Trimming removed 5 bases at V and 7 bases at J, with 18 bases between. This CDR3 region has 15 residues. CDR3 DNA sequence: TGTGCCAGCAGCCGAGGGGACAAAACTAAAAATGAGCAGTTCTTC. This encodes CASSRGDKTKNEQFF. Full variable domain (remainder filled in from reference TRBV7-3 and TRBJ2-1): GAGVSQTPSNKVTEKGKYVELRCDPISGHTALYWYRQSLGQGPEFLIYFQGTGAADDSGLPNDRFFAVRPEGSVSTLKIQRTERGDSAVYLCASSRGDKTKNEQFFGPGTRLTVL.

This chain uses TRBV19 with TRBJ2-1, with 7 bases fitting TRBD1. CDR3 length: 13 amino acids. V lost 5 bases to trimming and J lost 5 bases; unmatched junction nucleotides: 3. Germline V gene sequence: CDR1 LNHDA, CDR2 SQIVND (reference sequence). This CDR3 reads CASSVQGDNEQFF. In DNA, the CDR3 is TGTGCCAGTAGTGTCCAGGGGGACAATGAGCAGTTCTTC.

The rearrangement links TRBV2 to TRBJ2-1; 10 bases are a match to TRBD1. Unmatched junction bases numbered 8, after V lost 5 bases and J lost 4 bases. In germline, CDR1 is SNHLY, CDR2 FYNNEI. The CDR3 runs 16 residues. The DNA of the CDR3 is TGTGCCAGCAGTTCCTCCGGGACAGGGGCGTACAATGAGCAGTTCTTC. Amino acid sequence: CASSSSGTGAYNEQFF.

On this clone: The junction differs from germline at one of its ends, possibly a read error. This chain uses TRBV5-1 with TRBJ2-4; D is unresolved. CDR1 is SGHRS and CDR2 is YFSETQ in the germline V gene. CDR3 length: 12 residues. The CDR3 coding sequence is TGCGCCAGCAGCTTGGTTATGGGCGAGCATCACTTC. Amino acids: CASSLVMGEHHF. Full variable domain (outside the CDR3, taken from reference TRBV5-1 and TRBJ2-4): KAGVTQTPRYLIKTRGQQVTLSCSPISGHRSVSWYQQTPGQGLQFLFEYFSETQRNKGNFPGRFSGRQFSNSRSEMNVSTLELGDSALYLCASSLVMGEHHFGAGTRLSVL.

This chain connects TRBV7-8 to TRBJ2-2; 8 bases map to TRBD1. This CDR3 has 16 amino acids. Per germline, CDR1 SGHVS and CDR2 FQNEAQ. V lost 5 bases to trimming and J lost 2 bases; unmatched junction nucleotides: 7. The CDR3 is CASSRDQGANTGELFF. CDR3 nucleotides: TGTGCCAGCAGCCGAGACCAGGGGGCCAACACCGGGGAGCTGTTTTTT.